A selection of T cell receptor beta chains follows, all from one sample in a study of T cells in Graves' hyperthyroidism and ophthalmopathy. Using its own MiXCR run on the multiplex PCR reads, TCRdb lists one record per CDR3 protein. The data hold some 490,000 distinct CDR3 sequences, with about 20% observed a single time. The sample consisted of blood. Source of these receptors: a woman between 65 and 79 years old with Graves' ophthalmopathy. Both conserved end residues are trimmed from each CDR3. Fields, in order: J gene, V gene, CDR3 protein.

>TRBJ2-2|TRBV24-1
ATSDPGTSGSRHTGELF
>TRBJ2-1|TRBV20-1
SARPHDFAGGGDEQF
>TRBJ1-5|TRBV7-2
ASSLDWVSGNQPQH
>TRBJ2-7|TRBV18
ASSPKEEQY
>TRBJ2-7|TRBV11-2
ASSWLGGGYEQY
>TRBJ2-7|TRBV25-1
ASSARQGAYEQY
>TRBJ1-1|TRBV6-4
ASSEGGEAF
>TRBJ2-2|TRBV7-2
ASSLAGTTGTGELF
>TRBJ1-5|TRBV28
ASSSKKGKGRQPQH
>TRBJ2-5|TRBV30
AWSDNQETQY
>TRBJ2-3|TRBV7-9
ASSLGASVSADTQY
>TRBJ2-7|TRBV27
ASILMTSGRAVAYEQY
>TRBJ2-2|TRBV4-3
ASSQLTGWGNTGELF
>TRBJ2-7|TRBV28
ASSPGTGDHNEQY
>TRBJ2-5|TRBV20-1
SAIRSTGEETQY
>TRBJ2-3|TRBV27
ASSNPTGYTQY
>TRBJ2-3|TRBV19
ASSGVQGTDTQY
>TRBJ1-1|TRBV11-2
ASSLHAIAEAF
>TRBJ1-2|TRBV12-3/TRBV12-4
ASSPTTGTYGYT
>TRBJ2-3|TRBV5-1
ASSPGLAVTTDTQY
>TRBJ2-7|TRBV19
ATGLAGRSYEQY
>TRBJ2-3|TRBV5-6
ASSLLADERDTQY
>TRBJ1-1|TRBV19
ASRRQGANTEAF
>TRBJ2-5|TRBV5-1
ASSLEGQGARASGRASETQY
>TRBJ2-5|TRBV19
ANGSFWASDNQETQY
>TRBJ2-1|TRBV6-6
ASSYPGGQGIRLAGNNEQF
>TRBJ2-2|TRBV6-2/TRBV6-3
ASGGASGIVAGELF
>TRBJ1-2|TRBV6-1
ASRRTGLSYGYT
>TRBJ2-7|TRBV30
AWSKAGGYEQY
>TRBJ2-1|TRBV12-3/TRBV12-4
ASSSSVSNEQF
>TRBJ1-2|TRBV7-8
ASSLGGGAGYGYT
>TRBJ1-1|TRBV7-2
ASSLEGSGANTEAF
>TRBJ1-1|TRBV20-1
SARDQRGRSTEAF
>TRBJ2-3|TRBV7-3
ASSLAAGGITDTQY
>TRBJ1-5|TRBV19
ASSIRQYDSNQPQH
>TRBJ1-2|TRBV28
ASSLSLVTTGGVGYT
>TRBJ2-1|TRBV12-5
ASGFLRRNGEQF
>TRBJ2-1|TRBV7-3
ASSLSGNAWNEQF
>TRBJ2-4|TRBV6-2/TRBV6-3
ASSYFSELAGTQNIQY
>TRBJ2-1|TRBV6-1
ASSPRASGMQF
>TRBJ2-1|TRBV9
ASSVPNNEQF
>TRBJ2-1|TRBV10-3
AISVGGEQF
>TRBJ1-5|TRBV27
ASSLSSVYSNQPQH
>TRBJ1-2|TRBV4-1
ASSQVGSMDGYT
>TRBJ1-1|TRBV6-1
ASSEDPGLDTEAF